Listed below are T cell receptor beta chains from one sample, sequenced in a study of cytomegalovirus exposure and HLA in healthy donors. TCRdb's copy holds only in-frame clones and misses some; the assay was immunoSEQ multiplex PCR. The sample lists about 62,000 clones, more than 70% occurring once. The material sequenced was PBMCs. Receptors originate from a woman between 25 and 40 years old in good health and CMV-seronegative. The CDR3 runs from the conserved cysteine through the conserved F or W. The D gene is left open where the match is weak. Some rows have no size entry. The others give once, few or many, or a class for an expanded clone.

TRBJ2-5 TRBD2 TRBV5-1 NA CASSSRTSGSVIVETQYF TGCGCCAGCAGCTCACGGACTAGCGGGAGCGTTATCGTAGAGACCCAGTACTTC
TRBJ1-5 NA TRBV14 many CASSQERDQPQHF TGTGCCAGCAGCCAAGAGAGGGATCAGCCCCAGCATTTT
TRBJ2-3 TRBD2 TRBV5-1 NA CASSAGLAGGLDTQYF TGCGCCAGCAGCGCCGGACTAGCGGGAGGGCTAGATACGCAGTATTTT
TRBJ1-1 NA TRBV6-5 NA CASSEGVLQAEAFF TGTGCCAGCAGTGAAGGCGTCTTGCAGGCTGAAGCTTTCTTT
TRBJ2-1 NA TRBV7-9 NA CASSLGSGGWDEQFF TGTGCCAGCAGCTTAGGATCTGGGGGCTGGGATGAGCAGTTCTTC
TRBJ1-5 TRBD1 TRBV19 NA CASKIDRGSSNQPQHF TGTGCCAGTAAAATAGACAGGGGATCCAGCAATCAGCCCCAGCATTTT
TRBJ1-2 TRBD1 TRBV28 NA CASISQGAGDYGYTF TGTGCCAGCATTTCCCAGGGGGCAGGGGACTATGGCTACACCTTC
TRBJ1-3 NA TRBV5-1 few CASSPDSQSSGNTIYF TGCGCCAGCAGCCCCGACAGTCAGAGCTCTGGAAACACCATATATTTT
TRBJ1-1 TRBD1 TRBV30 medium-sized CAWIRQGPEAFF TGTGCCTGGATACGACAGGGACCTGAAGCTTTCTTT
TRBJ2-5 NA TRBV4-1 few CASSRFQTEGLQETQYF TGCGCCAGCAGCCGCTTTCAGACGGAGGGACTCCAAGAGACCCAGTACTTC
TRBJ2-5 NA TRBV23-1 once CASSHPGTPSQETQYF TGCGCCAGCAGTCACCCCGGGACACCTTCTCAAGAGACCCAGTACTTC
TRBJ2-1 NA TRBV27 NA CASSTRGLSNEQFF TGTGCCAGCAGTACCAGAGGACTGTCGAATGAGCAGTTCTTC
TRBJ2-4 NA TRBV2 NA CASSDQRLAKNIQYF TGTGCCAGCAGTGATCAACGGTTAGCCAAAAACATTCAGTACTTC
TRBJ2-5 TRBD2 TRBV30 NA CAWSAGLADQETQYF TGTGCCTGGAGTGCGGGACTAGCGGACCAAGAGACCCAGTACTTC
TRBJ2-5 NA TRBV25-1 NA CASSPRGGAEQETQYF TGTGCCAGCAGTCCCAGAGGAGGGGCGGAACAAGAGACCCAGTACTTC
TRBJ2-3 NA TRBV7-6 few CASSSFSTDTQYF TGTGCCAGCAGCTCCTTCAGCACAGATACGCAGTATTTT
TRBJ2-7 NA TRBV7-6 NA CASSLGPGVGEQYF TGTGCCAGCAGCTTAGGGCCAGGGGTGGGTGAGCAGTACTTC
TRBJ2-7 TRBD1 TRBV29-1 NA CSVGKKGQGRDEQYF TGCAGCGTTGGGAAGAAGGGACAGGGGCGGGACGAGCAGTACTTC
TRBJ2-5 NA TRBV27 NA CASSLDNGQETQYF TGTGCCAGCAGCTTAGACAATGGGCAAGAGACCCAGTACTTC
TRBJ2-5 NA TRBV5-1 NA CASSLKGDRRETQYF TGCGCCAGCAGCTTGAAGGGGGACCGGCGGGAGACCCAGTACTTC
TRBJ2-7 NA TRBV29-1 NA CSVGTWRLNSYEQYF TGCAGCGTTGGAACGTGGAGACTTAACTCCTACGAGCAGTACTTC
TRBJ2-3 NA TRBV4-3 NA CASSQDSSSDTQYF TGCGCCAGCAGCCAAGATTCTAGTTCGGATACGCAGTATTTT
TRBJ1-1 NA TRBV30 NA CAWSVGVATEAFF TGTGCCTGGAGTGTAGGGGTGGCCACTGAAGCTTTCTTT
TRBJ2-7 TRBD1 TRBV5-8 NA CASSWGDRVLDEQYF TGTGCCAGCAGCTGGGGGGACAGGGTCCTTGACGAGCAGTACTTC
TRBJ2-1 TRBD2 TRBV6-5 NA CASSWTSGSYNEQFF TGTGCCAGCAGCTGGACTAGCGGATCCTACAATGAGCAGTTCTTC
TRBJ1-2 NA TRBV6-6 NA CASRLQGLGYGYTF TGTGCCAGCAGACTACAGGGACTAGGCTATGGCTACACCTTC
TRBJ2-7 NA TRBV11-3 few CASSFSSEAYEQYF TGTGCCAGCAGCTTTAGCAGTGAAGCCTACGAGCAGTACTTC
TRBJ1-2 NA TRBV20-1 NA CSASPTGGYTF TGCAGTGCTAGTCCGACAGGCGGCTACACCTTC
TRBJ2-3 TRBD1 TRBV4-3 NA CASSPLSGGTQYF TGCGCCAGCAGCCCCCTATCAGGGGGTACGCAGTATTTT
TRBJ1-6 TRBD1 TRBV15 NA CATSFRDRGFYNSPLHF TGTGCCACCAGTTTCCGGGACAGGGGATTCTATAATTCACCCCTCCACTTT
TRBJ1-3 TRBD1 TRBV5-5 once CASSYGTGYDGNTIYF TGTGCCAGCAGCTATGGGACAGGGTATGATGGAAACACCATATATTTT
TRBJ1-6 NA TRBV6-1 NA CASSRGTGDNSPLHF TGTGCCAGCAGTCGAGGGACGGGGGATAATTCACCCCTCCACTTT
TRBJ2-5 TRBD2 TRBV7-9 few CASRRSSGTETQYF TGTGCCAGCAGGCGATCTAGCGGGACGGAGACCCAGTACTTC
TRBJ2-1 TRBD2 TRBV27 NA CASSLSPLAGTPNNEQFF TGTGCCAGCAGTTTATCGCCACTAGCGGGCACACCCAACAATGAGCAGTTCTTC
TRBJ2-1 TRBD1 TRBV6-6 few CASRQGANEQFF TGTGCCAGCAGACAGGGGGCCAATGAGCAGTTCTTC
TRBJ2-3 NA TRBV7-9 NA CASSSPVSEPDTQYF TGTGCCAGCAGCTCCCCCGTCAGCGAACCAGATACGCAGTATTTT
TRBJ2-7 NA TRBV28 NA CASEPGQGFPYEQYF TGTGCCAGCGAACCAGGGCAGGGGTTCCCCTACGAGCAGTACTTC
TRBJ2-6 TRBD1 TRBV19 NA CASSHKPRGLWDSVSGANVLTF TGTGCCAGTAGCCACAAACCCAGGGGGCTCTGGGACTCAGTCTCTGGGGCCAACGTCCTGACTTTC
TRBJ2-7 NA TRBV7-9 NA CSSRSGPAYEQYF TGTTCTAGCAGAAGCGGACCAGCCTACGAGCAGTACTTC
TRBJ2-3 NA TRBV11-2 few CASSPRNLGTDTQYF TGTGCCAGCAGCCCGAGGAACCTCGGGACAGATACGCAGTATTTT
TRBJ2-2 TRBD1 TRBV4-1 NA CASRGSGTGATGELFF TGCGCCAGCAGAGGCAGTGGGACAGGTGCAACCGGGGAGCTGTTTTTT
TRBJ2-3 TRBD2 TRBV19 NA CASSIETSGSRDTQYF TGTGCCAGTAGTATTGAGACTAGCGGGAGTCGAGATACGCAGTATTTT
TRBJ2-5 TRBD1 TRBV7-9 NA CSSSLGRTGQETQYF TGTTCCAGCAGCTTAGGCCGGACAGGACAAGAGACCCAGTACTTC
TRBJ2-1 TRBD2 TRBV7-9 few CASSPPPGTSTNDEQFF TGTGCCAGCAGCCCACCCCCCGGGACTAGTACGAACGATGAGCAGTTCTTC
TRBJ2-1 TRBD2 TRBV29-1 few CSVEEGLDNEQFF TGCAGCGTTGAGGAGGGACTAGACAATGAGCAGTTCTTC
TRBJ1-2 TRBD1 TRBV30 NA CAWGGQGARHGYTF TGTGCCTGGGGGGGGCAGGGGGCGCGACATGGCTACACCTTC